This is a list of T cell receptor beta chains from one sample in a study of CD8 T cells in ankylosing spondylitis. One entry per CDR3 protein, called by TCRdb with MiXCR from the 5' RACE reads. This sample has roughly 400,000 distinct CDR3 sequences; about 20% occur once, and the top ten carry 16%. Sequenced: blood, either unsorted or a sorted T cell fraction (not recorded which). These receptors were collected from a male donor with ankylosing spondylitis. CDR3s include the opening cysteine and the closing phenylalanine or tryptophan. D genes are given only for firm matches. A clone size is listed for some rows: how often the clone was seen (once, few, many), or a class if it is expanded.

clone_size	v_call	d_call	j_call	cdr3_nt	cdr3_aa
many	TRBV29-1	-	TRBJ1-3	TGCAGCGTCCAAGTGATAGCTGGAAACACCATATATTTT	CSVQVIAGNTIYF
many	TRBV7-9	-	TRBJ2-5	TGTGCCAGCAGCTTAGGCCAGGTCAAGGAGACCCAGTACTTC	CASSLGQVKETQYF
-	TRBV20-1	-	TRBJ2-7	TGCAGTGCTAGAGATCGGGGGACGGAAATCTCCTACGAGCAGTACTTC	CSARDRGTEISYEQYF
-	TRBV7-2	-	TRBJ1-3	TGTGCCAGCAGCTGGAGAAACACCATATATTTT	CASSWRNTIYF
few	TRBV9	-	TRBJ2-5	TGTGCCAGCAGCGTAGGGGTTGGGACTCGGGTCTGGGAAGAGACCCAGTACTTC	CASSVGVGTRVWEETQYF
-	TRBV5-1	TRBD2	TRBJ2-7	TGCGCCAGCAGCTTGGTGCTAGCGGGGGCTAGCTCCTACGAGCAGTACTTC	CASSLVLAGASSYEQYF
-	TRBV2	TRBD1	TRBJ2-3	TGTGCCAGCAGCGGACAGGTGCATTCTAGCACAGATACGCAGTATTTT	CASSGQVHSSTDTQYF
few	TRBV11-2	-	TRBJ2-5	TGTGCCAGCAGCTTAGGGGCAGAGACCCAGTACTTC	CASSLGAETQYF
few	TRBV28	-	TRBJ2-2	TGTGCCAGCAGTTCATCCGGGACGGTTGTGAGGGAGCTGTTTTTT	CASSSSGTVVRELFF
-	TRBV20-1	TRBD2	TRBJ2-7	TGCAGTGCTAGGATGGGACTAGCGGGGGCCTACGAGCAGTACTTC	CSARMGLAGAYEQYF
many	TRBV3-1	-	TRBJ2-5	TGTGCCAGCAGCCAAGCGGTGCGGGTTGGGACCCAGTACTTC	CASSQAVRVGTQYF
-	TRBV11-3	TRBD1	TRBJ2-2	TGTGCCAGCAGCGGAGGGACAGGTCGAGGCACCGGGGAGCTGTTTTTT	CASSGGTGRGTGELFF
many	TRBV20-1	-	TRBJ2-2	TGCAGTGCAATGGGAGTTGGTGGGGTCACCGGGGAGCTGTTTTTT	CSAMGVGGVTGELFF
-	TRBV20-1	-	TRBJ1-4	TGCAGTGCTAGTGGGATTGGGGGAGGTCGAGAAAAACTGTTTTTT	CSASGIGGGREKLFF
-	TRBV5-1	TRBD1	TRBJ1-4	TGCGTCAGCAGCTTGCGACAGGGGCCGGATGAAAAACTGTTTTTT	CVSSLRQGPDEKLFF
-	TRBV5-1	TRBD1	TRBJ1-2	TGCGCCAGCAGCCCACGGGAGGGGGCGCGAGGCTACACCTTC	CASSPREGARGYTF
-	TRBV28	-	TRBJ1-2	TGTGCCAGCAGTTTGGGGCACGTGGCTCCCGGCGGTGGCTACACCTTC	CASSLGHVAPGGGYTF
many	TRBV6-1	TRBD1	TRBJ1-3	TGTGCCAGCAGGAACTACCGGGACAGCGGAAACACCATATATTTT	CASRNYRDSGNTIYF
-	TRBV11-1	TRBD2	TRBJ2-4	TGTGCCAGCAGCTCCGGGACTAGCGCTTTGGTGGCCAAAAACATTCAGTACTTC	CASSSGTSALVAKNIQYF
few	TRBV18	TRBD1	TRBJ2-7	TGTGCCAGCTCAGGACGGACAGGTGCTTACGAGCAGTACTTC	CASSGRTGAYEQYF
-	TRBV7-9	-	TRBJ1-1	TGTGCCAGCAGCTTAGTTGGGGGCGCGGACACTGAAGCTTTCTTT	CASSLVGGADTEAFF
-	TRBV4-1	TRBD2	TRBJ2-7	TGCGCCAGCAGCCGGACTAGCGGGAGGGTCTACGAGCAGTACTTC	CASSRTSGRVYEQYF
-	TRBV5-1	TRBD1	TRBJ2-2	TGCGCCAGCAGCGGGAACTCGGGACAGGGGCCCGGAGCGGCCGGGGAGCTGTTTTTT	CASSGNSGQGPGAAGELFF
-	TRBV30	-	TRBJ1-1	TGTGCCTGGAGTGTACGAGGGCTTTTGACCACTGAAGCTTTCTTT	CAWSVRGLLTTEAFF
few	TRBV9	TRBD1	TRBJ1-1	TGTGCCAGCAGCCCTCTTTCAGGGGGCGACACTGAAGCTTTCTTT	CASSPLSGGDTEAFF
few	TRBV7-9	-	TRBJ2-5	TGTGCCAGCAGTCCAGGGGCCCTCGGAGAGACCCAGTACTTC	CASSPGALGETQYF
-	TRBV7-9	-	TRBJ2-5	TGTGCCAGCAGCTCGATGGGGGGACAAGAGACCCAGTACTTC	CASSSMGGQETQYF
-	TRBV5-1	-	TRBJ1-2	TGCGCCAGCAGCTTGGGACGCACTGGTGGCTACACCTTC	CASSLGRTGGYTF
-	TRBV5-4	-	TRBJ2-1	TGTGCCCTAAAAGGGCAAACCTACAATGAGCAGTTCTTC	CALKGQTYNEQFF
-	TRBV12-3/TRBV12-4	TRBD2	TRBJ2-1	TGTGCCAGCACCCTTGAGGGACTAGCTGTCTACAATGAGCAGTTCTTC	CASTLEGLAVYNEQFF
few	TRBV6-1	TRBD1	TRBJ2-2	TGTGCCAGCAGTACGGGCGGGACAGGAGCAGGCGGGGAGCTGTTTTTT	CASSTGGTGAGGELFF
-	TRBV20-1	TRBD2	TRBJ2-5	TGCAGTGCTAGAGCCGGGACTAGCCAAGAGACCCAGTACTTC	CSARAGTSQETQYF
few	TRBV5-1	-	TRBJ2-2	TGCGCCAGCAGCTTGGACGGCGCGCGGGTTCCCGGGGAGCTGTTTTTT	CASSLDGARVPGELFF
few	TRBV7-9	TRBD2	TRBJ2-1	TGTGCCAGTAGAAGCGGGAATTATGAGCAGTTCTTC	CASRSGNYEQFF
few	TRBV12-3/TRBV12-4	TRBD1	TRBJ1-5	TGTGCCAGCGGCCGGACAGGGGGCGATCAGCCCCAGCATTTT	CASGRTGGDQPQHF
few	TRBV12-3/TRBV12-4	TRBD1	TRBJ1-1	TGTGCCAGCAGCCCCTACGGGACAGGACGGAACACTGAAGCTTTCTTT	CASSPYGTGRNTEAFF
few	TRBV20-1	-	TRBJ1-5	TGCAGTGCCCCGAGGCGGGGGCCTTATAGCAATCAGCCCCAGCATTTT	CSAPRRGPYSNQPQHF
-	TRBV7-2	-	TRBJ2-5	TGTGCCAGCAGCTTAGGATCATTCCAAGAGACCCAGTACTTC	CASSLGSFQETQYF
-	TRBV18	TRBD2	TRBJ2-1	TGTGCCAGCTCACCAAGGGCTAGCGGAAACAATGAGCAGTTCTTC	CASSPRASGNNEQFF
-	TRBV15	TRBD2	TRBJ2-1	TGTGCCACCAGCAGAGATTCGGGACTAGCGTACAATGAGCAGTTCTTC	CATSRDSGLAYNEQFF
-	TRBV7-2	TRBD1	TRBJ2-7	TGTGCCAGCAGCCTCTGGAGGGGACAGGGGTGGGACGAGCAGTACTTC	CASSLWRGQGWDEQYF
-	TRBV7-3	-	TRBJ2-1	TGTGCCAGCAGCTTAAATATTGTAGGGAATGAGCAGTTCTTC	CASSLNIVGNEQFF
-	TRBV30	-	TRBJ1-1	TGTGCCTGGAGTGTAACACAGATTGAAGCTTTCTTT	CAWSVTQIEAFF
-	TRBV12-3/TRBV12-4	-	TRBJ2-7	TGTGCCAGCAGTCAAATGCGGAGCTCCTACGAGCAGTACTTC	CASSQMRSSYEQYF
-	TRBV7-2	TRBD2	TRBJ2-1	TGTGCCAGCAGCTTAGGAAGGGGACTAGCGGGAGGCCGAGTTAAGTTCTTC	CASSLGRGLAGGRVKFF
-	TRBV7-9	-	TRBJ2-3	TGTGCCAGCAGCACCTGGCTAGCTGAGAGGGGAGATACGCAGTATTTT	CASSTWLAERGDTQYF
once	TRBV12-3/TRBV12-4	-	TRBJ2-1	TGTGCCAGCAGTCCAACGGGGCTAGCGCCATCCTACAATGAGCAGTTCTTC	CASSPTGLAPSYNEQFF
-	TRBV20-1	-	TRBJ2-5	TGCAGTGCTAGAGATTTTCTCCGGGGGCACTTTCCGGAGACCCAGTACTTC	CSARDFLRGHFPETQYF
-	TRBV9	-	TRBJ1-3	TGTGCCAGCAGCGTAGACGCAAAGCACACCATATATTTT	CASSVDAKHTIYF
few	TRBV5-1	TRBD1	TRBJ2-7	TGCGCCAGCAGCTTGGTGGGACAGGGTGGATCCTACGAGCAGTACTTC	CASSLVGQGGSYEQYF
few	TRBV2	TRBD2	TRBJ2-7	TGTGCCAGCAGTATGGGACTAGCGGGAGATCTTTACTTC	CASSMGLAGDLYF
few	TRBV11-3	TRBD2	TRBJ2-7	TGTGCCAGCAGCGTAGCGGGAGGAGTGTACGAGCAGTACTTC	CASSVAGGVYEQYF
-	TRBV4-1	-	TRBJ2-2	TGCGCCAGCAGAGGGGTCGGCACCGGGGAGCTGTTTTTT	CASRGVGTGELFF
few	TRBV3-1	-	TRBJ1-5	TGTGCCAGCAGCCAGGGACACGTTAGCAATCAGCCCCAGCATTTT	CASSQGHVSNQPQHF
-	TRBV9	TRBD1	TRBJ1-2	TGTACCAGCAGCGTAGAGGGACAGGGCTTCTATGGCTACACCTTC	CTSSVEGQGFYGYTF
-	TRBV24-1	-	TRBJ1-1	TGTGCCACCAGTAGTAGGGTGGGCACTGAAGCTTTCTTT	CATSSRVGTEAFF
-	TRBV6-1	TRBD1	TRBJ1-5	TGTGCCAGCAGTCCCGGGACAGGGGGCGTTGGTATTCAGCCCCAGCATTTT	CASSPGTGGVGIQPQHF
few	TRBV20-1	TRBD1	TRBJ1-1	TGCAGTGCCCGACAGGGGGCCGGCACTGAAGCTTTCTTT	CSARQGAGTEAFF